The present T cell receptor beta chain was sequenced within a study of early T cells in non-severe SARS-CoV-2 infection (dated by TCRdb to the early 2020s). With respect to the entire study: TCR sequencing used bulk RNA from unsorted whole blood, so alpha and beta chains could not be paired. Summary of the overall study and its limitations: VDJdb matching was skewed toward anti-spike CD8 responses and likely underestimated virus-specific expansions by missing private and CD4 specificities.

The study was a case-control design nested within a healthcare worker cohort in London, UK, with weekly nasopharyngeal swab PCR tests and blood sampling. Healthcare workers were recruited between 23 and 31 March 2020, during the week of the UK lockdown, and were followed weekly for up to roughly 15 weeks. The protocol used for the library was 5' RACE. Sequencer: NextSeq 500. Unique molecular identifiers were attached to individual cDNA molecules in the TCR library protocol so that sequencing error and PCR bias could be corrected. Both TCR alpha and beta chains were sequenced, and tight co-correlation was observed between alpha and beta sequence abundances in each sample. Per the source publication's procedure: Decombinator V4 was used to annotate the V gene, J gene and CDR3 of the TCR sequences. Expanded TCRs were defined as changing significantly between any two time points under a Poisson model with p below 0.0001. TCR abundances were normalised to the total number of TCRs sequenced in each sample and reported as counts per million. MAIT TCRs were defined by TRAV1-2 paired with TRAJ12, TRAJ20 or TRAJ33, and iNKT TCRs by TRAV10 paired with TRAJ18. VDJdb, accessed 1 November 2021, was searched for CMV, EBV and SARS-CoV-2 annotated TCRs, excluding TCRs annotated for multiple antigens. TCRdb redid the processing of the public reads, applying fastp at Q25 and MiXCR, and retained in-frame beta chains. When rows share a CDR3 protein, they turn into one entry using the most common DNA and genes. The V and J calls shown here were made by TCRdb, not taken from the authors' results. This sample holds 25,000 to 30,000 distinct CDR3 sequences; about 6% were observed only once. The ten biggest clones cover over 30% of the sample.

Spanning cysteine to phenylalanine, the CDR3 consists of 13 amino acids. Only the CDR3 DNA stays, 39 bases, in frame from base 1. Trimming leaves V shorter by 7 bases and J shorter by 1 base, with the junction holding 4 bases beyond the gene matches. The germline V gene provides CDR1 MNHNS and CDR2 SASEGT. The table lists this clonotype with a few counts. Its antigen is currently not known. The record has no base qualities; no much larger clone is one base away. This material consisted of whole blood, taken at baseline. This sequence originates from an adult who was a healthcare worker with PCR-confirmed SARS-CoV-2 infection or an uninfected control (not recorded which). Here the chain combines TRBV6-1 and TRBJ2-7; TRBD1 agrees with 7 junctional bases. The nucleotide sequence reads TGTGCCAGCATGCCGGGACAGTCCTACGAGCAGTACTTC. Protein translation: CASMPGQSYEQYF.